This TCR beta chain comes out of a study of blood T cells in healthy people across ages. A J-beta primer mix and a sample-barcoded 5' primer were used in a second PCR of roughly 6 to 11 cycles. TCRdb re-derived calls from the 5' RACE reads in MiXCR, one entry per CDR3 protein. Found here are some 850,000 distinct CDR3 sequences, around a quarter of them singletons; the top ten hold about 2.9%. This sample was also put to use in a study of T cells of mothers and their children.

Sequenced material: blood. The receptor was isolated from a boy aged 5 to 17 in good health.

CDR3 in amino acids: CSVYRASDLNYGYTF. CDR3 DNA sequence: TGCAGCGTGTACAGGGCTTCCGATTTAAACTATGGCTACACCTTC. The gene calls are TRBV29-1 and TRBJ1-2; the D gene is possibly TRBD1 (6 bases). This CDR3 has 15 amino acids. V gave up 6 bases and J gave up 2 bases, with 19 bases separating them. In germline, CDR1 is SQVTM, CDR2 ANQGSEA.